This T cell receptor beta chain was recorded in a study of T cell repertoires in aging, cancer and after chemotherapy. At the level of the study: Six age groups, ranging from 30 or younger to 70 or older, included the donors. Broader study findings: Immunological memory after chemotherapy cannot be judged from the repertoire data.

Concerning this clonotype: Its antigen is still unknown.

Germline V gene data show CDR1 as MDHEN and CDR2 as SYDVKM. V trimming: 5 bases; J trimming: 3 bases; junction bases outside the gene matches: 10. The CDR3 spans 16 residues. Rearranged V-D-J TRB sequences were amplified with a mixed TRB-A/B primer pool. TCRdb reprocessed the multiplex PCR reads via MiXCR and lists one record per CDR3 protein. The table has a few thousand distinct CDR3 sequences, more than 20% seen once. TCR beta rearrangements were amplified from peripheral blood genomic DNA. The V and J genes are TRBV28 and TRBJ2-7; 10 bases are a match to TRBD2. The receptor was isolated from a human donor with a solid tumor. Sequencing was done on a sample of blood. The CDR3 sequence is CASSTPGSGRSYEQYF. CDR3 DNA sequence: TGTGCCAGCAGTACCCCCGGTAGCGGGAGGAGCTACGAGCAGTACTTC.